This TCR beta chain was observed in a study of blood T cell repertoires in COVID-19. At the level of the study: Samples taken during acute and convalescent COVID-19 were collected in the United States, Italy and Spain. T cells, B-cell-depleted T cells, or PBMCs provided the cDNA or gDNA that served as material.

To note about this clone: At one end, the junction sequence differs from germline, possibly due to a read error.

Germline V CDR1 and CDR2: SNHLY, FYNNEI. This CDR3 spans 13 amino acids. As handled by the study authors: The assay estimated nucleated cells by amplifying reference gene primers. Profiled with immunoSEQ multiplex PCR; TCRdb holds only in-frame clones, not every one. V and J calls and clone size are as listed in that table; D and trimming were resolved from the DNA. The sample yields approximately 150,000 clones, 88% seen once. The chain links TRBV2 to TRBJ2-2; the match to TRBD1 covers 7 bases. Sample: peripheral blood. This TCR derives from a man aged 45-60 years who had recovered from COVID-19. The CDR3 here is CASSEDRAGELFF. CDR3 in DNA: TGTGCCAGCAGCGAAGACAGGGCCGGGGAGCTGTTTTTT.